The 31 T cell receptor beta chains reported below all come from one sample, sequenced in a study of blood T cells in healthy people across ages. PCR was performed a second time for roughly 7 to 12 cycles using a sample-barcoded 5' primer and a J-beta primer mix. In TCRdb, the 5' RACE reads were re-called with MiXCR into one record per CDR3 protein. The sample shows roughly 730,000 distinct CDR3 sequences, around three fifths of them seen only once. The sample taken for sequencing was blood. All receptors come from a man aged 35 to 55 in good health.

The genes are TRBV20-1 and TRBJ2-7; 10 nucleotides match TRBD2. Germline V gene sequence: CDR1 DFQATT, CDR2 SNEGSKA (reference sequence). The CDR3 runs to 15 residues. The V and J ends lost 0 bases and 0 bases, in that order; junction bases with no gene match: 2. In nucleotides, the CDR3 is TGCAGTGCTAGAGATCCTAGCGGGAGCTCCTACGAGCAGTACTTC. Translation gives CSARDPSGSSYEQYF.

The chain uses TRBV7-2 and TRBJ2-1; TRBD1 might be the D (7 bases). Germline V gene data show CDR1 as SGHTA and CDR2 as FQGNSA. CDR3 length: 17 residues. V was shortened by 5 bases and J by 1 base, with 18 bases between the two germline ends. This CDR3 is CASSPRGDSLSYNEQFF. The CDR3 DNA sequence: TGTGCCAGCAGCCCCAGGGGGGACAGCCTTTCCTACAATGAGCAGTTCTTC.

The chain carries TRBV7-6 and TRBJ2-3; 10 nucleotides match TRBD2. The V segment lost 5 bases and the J segment 6 bases; nucleotides outside the gene matches: 5. The CDR3 sequence is 14 residues long. CDR1 SGHVS and CDR2 FNYEAQ come from the germline V gene. The CDR3 spells CASSPLTSGDTQYF. The CDR3 coding sequence is TGTGCCAGCAGCCCTCTGACTAGCGGGGATACGCAGTATTTT.

The genes are TRBV12-3 or TRBV12-4 and TRBJ2-3; D is uncertain. This CDR3 has 12 amino acids. Trimming removed 6 bases from V and 5 bases from J, with 9 bases in between. The CDR3 spells CASSTTRDTQYF. The CDR3 nucleotides read TGTGCCAGCAGCACGACCCGAGATACGCAGTATTTT.

The chain employs TRBV24-1 and TRBJ1-2; tentatively, D is TRBD1 (6 bases). CDR1 and CDR2 from the germline V gene are KGHDR and SFDVKD. Trimming removed 3 bases from V and 2 bases from J, with 15 bases in between. There are 16 residues in the CDR3. The CDR3: CATSDSSGRGNYGYTF. The CDR3 bases are TGTGCCACCAGTGATAGTAGCGGCAGGGGAAACTATGGCTACACCTTC.

This chain joins TRBV29-1 and TRBJ2-1; 7 bases map to TRBD2. J gave up 0 bases and V 6 bases, and 5 bases lay outside the gene matches. The CDR3 runs to 14 residues. The V gene's germline CDR1 is SQVTM and CDR2 ANQGSEA. The CDR3 bases are TGCAGCGTGACCCGGGACTACTCCTACAATGAGCAGTTCTTC. This gives the protein CSVTRDYSYNEQFF.

The rearrangement uses TRBV21-1 and TRBJ2-1; the table's TRBD1 call for D was not verified on the DNA. TRBV21-1 is termed a pseudogene. The length of the CDR3 is 14 residues. CDR3 coding DNA: TGTGCCAGCGGCTGCGATGGACAGGGCTACGAGCAGTTCTTC. Protein sequence: CASGCDGQGYEQFF.

In this sample, this clonotype turned up a few times. V usage is TRBV7-2 and J usage is TRBJ2-4, with D perhaps assigned TRBD1 or TRBD2 (5 bases each). Germline CDR1 SGHTA, CDR2 FQGNSA. The V gene lost 4 bases and the J gene lost 13 bases, with 20 bases spanning the gap. This CDR3 region has 14 residues. CDR3 sequence: CASSWDPQAREQYF. CDR3 coding DNA: TGTGCCAGCAGCTGGGACCCCCAGGCTAGAGAGCAGTACTTC.

J is TRBJ2-5 and V is TRBV18; D might be TRBD2 (6 bases). This CDR3 has 13 residues. V was trimmed by 3 bases and J by 5 bases, leaving 10 bases between them. The germline CDR1 and CDR2 sequences are KGHSH and LQKENI. The CDR3 here is CASSPQGLETQYF. Here the CDR3 DNA reads TGTGCCAGCTCACCTCAGGGACTCGAGACCCAGTACTTC. The full variable domain, in which reference TRBV18 and TRBJ2-5 provide the parts outside the CDR3, is NAGVMQNPRHLVRRRGQEARLRCSPMKGHSHVYWYRQLPEEGLKFMVYLQKENIIDESGMPKERFSAEFPKEGPSILRIQQVVRGDSAAYFCASSPQGLETQYFGPGTRLLVL.

This chain uses TRBV4-2 with TRBJ1-5, with D uncertain. Trimming pared 5 bases from V and 0 bases from J, leaving 8 bases between. Germline V gene data show CDR1 as LGHNA and CDR2 as YNFKEQ. CDR3 length equals 14 residues. CDR3 bases: TGTGCCAGCAGCGTCAGAGATAGCAATCAGCCCCAGCATTTT. Translation gives CASSVRDSNQPQHF.

The chain combines TRBV4-3 with TRBJ2-7; 10 positions agree with TRBD2. The last part of the DNA fits TRBJ2-5 better; the J call may be wrong. Germline CDR1 and CDR2: LGHNA and YSLEER. The CDR3 totals 18 residues. The CDR3 DNA reads as TGCGCCAGCAGCCGCGTGGTCTTCGGGGCTAGCGGGGGTGAGACCCAGTACTTC. Translating gives CASSRVVFGASGGETQYF.

CDR3 in DNA: TGTGCCAGCAGCCGGACAGGGGGACCTCCGGTATTAGTGTCCTACAATGAGCAGTTCTTC. Its protein is CASSRTGGPPVLVSYNEQFF. V and J are TRBV3-1 and TRBJ2-1, with TRBD1 matching 10 bases. Looked up from germline, CDR1 is LGHDT and CDR2 is YNNKEL (reference sequence). Trimming removed 4 bases from V and 1 base from J; junction bases left unmatched: 16. This CDR3 is built from 20 residues.

The gene calls are TRBV20-1 and TRBJ1-2; TRBD1 matches at 7 bases. The V gene's germline CDR1 is DFQATT and CDR2 SNEGSKA (reference sequence). After removal of 5 bases from V and 2 bases from J, the junction contained 8 bases not matched to a gene. CDR3 size: 14 residues. The CDR3 bases are TGCAGTGCTCAACCGGGACAGCTGAACTATGGCTACACCTTC. Translation: CSAQPGQLNYGYTF.

V usage is TRBV5-1 and J usage is TRBJ2-1; D may correspond to TRBD1 or TRBD2 (5 bases each). Deletions cut 2 bases from V and 4 bases from J, with 16 bases between. The CDR3 length is 16 residues. Germline V gives CDR1 SGHRS, CDR2 YFSETQ. The CDR3 nucleotides are TGCGCCAGCAGCTTAGGAGGTTATGGGGGTTACAATGAGCAGTTCTTC. Translated, it gives CASSLGGYGGYNEQFF.

This clonotype was observed a few times. The chain links TRBV4-3 to TRBJ2-5; 9 positions match TRBD2. V lost 1 base to trimming and J lost 5 bases; unmatched junction nucleotides: 5. In germline, CDR1 is LGHNA, CDR2 YSLEER. This CDR3 contains 15 residues. The CDR3 reads CASSQAAGGRETQYF. In nucleotides, the CDR3 is TGCGCCAGCAGCCAAGCAGCGGGAGGACGCGAGACCCAGTACTTC.

The chain recombines TRBV6-1 with TRBJ1-2, with D possibly being TRBD1 (5 bases). This CDR3 has 15 residues. The V and J ends lost 10 bases and 3 bases respectively, with 21 bases between them. Germline CDR1 reads MNHNS; CDR2 reads SASEGT. Here the CDR3 DNA reads TGTGCCAACAGCCGCCCCCCGCAGGGCGACTATGGCTACACCTTC. Amino acid sequence: CANSRPPQGDYGYTF.

J is TRBJ2-3 and V is TRBV7-9, with D unclear. Germline V CDR1 and CDR2: SEHNR, FQNEAQ (reference sequence). Trimming cost V 1 base and J 3 bases, with 17 bases left between them. CDR3 length equals 17 residues. DNA for the CDR3: TGTGCCAGCAGCTTAGGAGGATCTACCTATGAGACAGATACGCAGTATTTT. It encodes CASSLGGSTYETDTQYF.

V is TRBV12-3 or TRBV12-4 and J is TRBJ2-2; D is possibly TRBD1 or TRBD2 (5 bases each). Trimming stripped 7 bases from V and 2 bases from J, with 17 bases between. The CDR3 is 16 amino acids. The CDR3 DNA reads as TGTGCCAGCACCCTCCCTGGGGGATTCAACACCGGGGAGCTGTTTTTT. This codes for CASTLPGGFNTGELFF.

CDR3 in amino acids: CASRAPPPIQETQYF. In nucleotides, the CDR3 is TGTGCCAGCAGGGCCCCACCGCCTATTCAAGAGACCCAGTACTTC. This chain links TRBV6-2 or TRBV6-3 with TRBJ2-5, with unresolved D. Germline V lookup: CDR1 MNHEY, CDR2 SVGEGT. The CDR3 consists of 15 residues. V lost 6 bases and J 2 bases, leaving 16 bases between the germline ends.

This clonotype has only a few counts. The genes are TRBV27 and TRBJ2-5, with 7 nucleotides matching TRBD1. Trimming cost V 2 bases and J 7 bases; bases outside gene matches: 1. Per germline, CDR1 MNHEY and CDR2 SMNVEV (reference sequence). The CDR3 sequence is 12 residues long. Here the CDR3 DNA reads TGTGCCAGCAGTTTAGCAGGGGGGACCCAGTACTTC. Protein: CASSLAGGTQYF.

This clonotype was seen a few times. The chain combines TRBV29-1 with TRBJ2-7; tentatively, D is TRBD2 (6 bases). The CDR3 sequence is 14 residues long. Germline V gene data show CDR1 as SQVTM and CDR2 as ANQGSEA. Trimming stripped 3 bases from V and 2 bases from J, with 14 bases between. CDR3: CSVEGGGVAYEQYF. The CDR3 DNA is TGCAGCGTTGAGGGCGGCGGGGTCGCCTACGAGCAGTACTTC.

The chain's CDR3 is CASSLRDRDFSNQPQHF. The CDR3 bases are TGTGCCAGCAGCCTCCGGGACCGGGACTTTAGCAATCAGCCCCAGCATTTT. This chain joins TRBV21-1 and TRBJ1-5; the D segment call TRBD1 is taken from the table without a DNA check. TRBV21-1 is shown as a pseudogene. This CDR3 has 17 residues.

The rearrangement uses TRBV20-1 and TRBJ2-1; D is unresolved. CDR1 and CDR2 (germline): DFQATT, SNEGSKA (reference sequence). This CDR3 spans 13 amino acids. In DNA form, the CDR3 reads TGCAGCACCGGAACGGACTCCTACAATGAGCAGTTCTTC. Translated, it gives CSTGTDSYNEQFF.

The V gene is TRBV14, the J gene TRBJ2-7; no firm D call. The CDR3 runs 12 residues. Germline assignment: CDR1 SGHDN and CDR2 FVKESK. V was trimmed by 1 base and J by 6 bases, leaving 7 bases between them. The CDR3 coding sequence is TGTGCCAGCAGCCAAGTAGTGGGCGAGCAGTACTTC. The encoded protein is CASSQVVGEQYF.

Only a few counts were recorded for this clonotype. The genes are TRBV7-2 and TRBJ2-7; D unresolved. Per the germline V gene, CDR1 is SGHTA and CDR2 is FQGNSA. The CDR3 has 12 amino acids. The V and J ends lost 1 base and 6 bases respectively, with 7 bases between them. The CDR3 protein is CASSLVATEQYF. In nucleotides, the CDR3 is TGTGCCAGCAGCTTAGTCGCGACCGAGCAGTACTTC.

This clonotype was seen many times. V gene TRBV3-1 combines with J gene TRBJ2-1; TRBD1 or TRBD2 may be the D gene (5 bases each). Germline values: CDR1 LGHDT, CDR2 YNNKEL (reference sequence). CDR3 length equals 13 residues. V gave up 6 bases and J gave up 7 bases, with 13 bases separating them. CDR3 DNA: TGTGCCAGCAGTTTAAGGGGCGGGAATGAGCAGTTCTTC. It yields the protein CASSLRGGNEQFF.

The chain employs TRBV20-1 and TRBJ1-1; no reliable D call. The CDR3 loop spans 14 amino acids. Per germline, CDR1 DFQATT and CDR2 SNEGSKA (reference sequence). V was clipped by 6 bases and J by 9 bases, with 23 bases between them. The CDR3 DNA reads as TGCAGTGCGCCCCGTACCGGGTTGGGGAGCCAAGCTTTCTTT. As protein: CSAPRTGLGSQAFF.

The rearrangement links TRBV7-3 to TRBJ2-6; D gene ambiguous. This CDR3 region has 14 residues. Looked up from germline, CDR1 is SGHTA and CDR2 is FQGTGA. Trimming took off 5 bases at V and 3 bases at J, with 8 bases between the two ends. As DNA, the CDR3 is TGTGCCAGCAGCCCCTCCATTGGGGCCAACGTCCTGACTTTC. Encoded protein: CASSPSIGANVLTF.

The V call is TRBV20-1, the J call TRBJ2-7; 9 bases fit TRBD2. There are 16 residues in the CDR3. V was pared by 0 bases and J by 2 bases, with 8 bases of the junction left unmatched. CDR1 and CDR2 from the germline V gene are DFQATT and SNEGSKA (reference sequence). This CDR3 is CSARDRSGRFPYEQYF. CDR3 sequence (DNA): TGCAGTGCTAGAGACCGAAGCGGGAGGTTCCCCTACGAGCAGTACTTC.

This clonotype was picked up a small number of times. This chain links TRBV7-2 with TRBJ2-5; 9 positions match TRBD1. The CDR3 loop spans 15 amino acids. Germline trimming cut 8 bases from V and 5 bases from J; bases unmatched to any gene: 12. The germline V gene has CDR1 SGHTA and CDR2 FQGNSA. The CDR3 DNA reads TGTGCCAGCTCGAGCATGGGACAGGGTCGGGAGACCCAGTACTTC. Residues: CASSSMGQGRETQYF.

The V call is TRBV7-9, the J call TRBJ2-6; the match to TRBD1 covers 10 bases. The CDR3 has 18 amino acids. V shed 5 bases and J 2 bases; nucleotides not matched to a gene: 9. Germline CDR1 and CDR2: SEHNR and FQNEAQ (reference sequence). The CDR3 nucleotides read TGTGCCAGCAGCAAAGGGGCCGGGACAGGGGCTGGGGCCAACGTCCTGACTTTC. It is translated as CASSKGAGTGAGANVLTF. Full variable domain (missing parts from reference TRBV7-9 and TRBJ2-6): DTGVSQNPRHKITKRGQNVTFRCDPISEHNRLYWYRQTLGQGPEFLTYFQNEAQLEKSRLLSDRFSAERPKGSFSTLEIQRTEQGDSAMYLCASSKGAGTGAGANVLTFGAGSRLTVL.